This record covers a single TCR beta chain. Its antigen is not known. The data belong to a study of cytomegalovirus exposure and HLA in healthy donors. General study results and limits: A later analysis reportedly found that, within productive TCRs, an Asian-associated ancestry cluster had fewer N-insertions than the mean observed across the approximately 700 donors.

CDR3 length: 13 amino acids. CDR1 and CDR2 from the germline V gene are SGHNT and YYREEE (reference sequence). The PCR made use of 60 Vbeta and 13 Jbeta primers. In the authors' methods: A later analysis tallied approximately 80 million unique TCR beta chains, about 12 million of them shared. Method: immunoSEQ multiplex PCR; TCRdb's copy keeps in-frame clones and lacks some. The V and J calls and the clone size are those of that table, but D and trimming were determined from the DNA. The repertoire holds 150,000 to 200,000 clones, with around 78% as singletons. The origin of this receptor is a woman in her 30s in good health and CMV-seropositive. Sequenced material: PBMCs. This chain links TRBV5-4 with TRBJ2-5, with 11 bases aligning to TRBD1. The closer fit of TRBJ2-7 to the DNA end suggests the J call may be wrong. DNA for the CDR3: TGTGCCAGCAGCTCCGGGACAGGGGGCGAGCAGTACTTC. Translation gives CASSSGTGGEQYF.